Below, 26 T cell receptor beta chains from the same sample are listed, as sequenced in a study of blood T cell repertoires in COVID-19. Sequencing was performed with immunoSEQ multiplex PCR; in TCRdb, only in-frame clones are kept and a portion is missing. Here the sample spans approximately 150,000 clones, 85% to 90% being singletons. Sequencing input: peripheral blood. The receptors were sampled from a woman aged 70 to 79 with acute or convalescent COVID-19.

The table lists this clone with a few counts. This chain joins TRBV6-6 and TRBJ2-7; 12 nucleotides align to TRBD2. The V segment lost 5 bases and the J segment 6 bases; nucleotides outside the gene matches: 5. The CDR3 is 14 residues long. CDR1 is MNHNY, CDR2 SVGAGI, per germline (reference sequence). CDR3 protein: CASSKTSGSSEQYF. For the CDR3, the DNA is TGTGCCAGCAGTAAGACTAGCGGGAGCTCCGAGCAGTACTTC.

This rearrangement joins TRBV9 to TRBJ1-6; the D gene is possibly TRBD1 (5 bases). Germline V CDR1 and CDR2: SGDLS, YYNGEE. V was pared by 3 bases and J by 12 bases, with 13 bases between. This CDR3 is 13 amino acids long. CDR3 DNA: TGTGCCAGCAGCGGGACGGGGGGACGACCCCTCCACTTT. This translates into CASSGTGGRPLHF.

The V call is TRBV2, the J call TRBJ2-5, with a weak D call TRBD1 (6 bases). The CDR3 spans 15 residues. Trimming took 10 bases from V and 5 from J, leaving 23 bases between them. Germline lookup yields CDR1 SNHLY and CDR2 FYNNEI. The CDR3: CATAPFSGARETQYF. The DNA for the CDR3 is TGTGCCACCGCCCCCTTTTCAGGGGCCCGGGAGACCCAGTACTTC.

CDR3 sequence reads: CAFWGIAGGTDTQYF. The CDR3 region has the DNA TGTGCCTTCTGGGGAATAGCGGGAGGCACAGATACGCAGTATTTT. The chain joins TRBV30 to TRBJ2-3, with 9 positions matching TRBD2. CDR1 is GTSNPN, CDR2 SVGIG, per germline (reference sequence). The V segment lost 7 bases and the J segment 1 base; nucleotides outside the gene matches: 9. This CDR3 region has 15 residues.

The genes are TRBV5-8 and TRBJ1-2, with 8 bases that match TRBD1. This CDR3 has 15 amino acids. Per germline, CDR1 SGHTS and CDR2 YDEGEE. The J segment lost 3 bases and the V segment lost 7 bases, leaving 11 bases of the junction unmatched. The CDR3 loop is CASSVGPGGDYGYTF. The CDR3 DNA follows: TGTGCCAGCTCCGTGGGTCCAGGGGGCGACTATGGCTACACCTTC.

V is TRBV4-2 and J is TRBJ2-1; 7 bases agree with TRBD1. V was clipped by 4 bases and J by 1 base; unmatched bases: 4. The CDR3 runs to 15 residues. Germline V gene sequence: CDR1 LGHNA, CDR2 YNFKEQ. The CDR3 is CASSLNRGSYNEQFF. For the CDR3, the DNA is TGTGCCAGCAGCCTAAACAGGGGATCCTACAATGAGCAGTTCTTC.

The chain has TRBV9 and TRBJ2-7; D possibly corresponds to TRBD1 (6 bases). Germline V CDR1 and CDR2: SGDLS, YYNGEE. This CDR3 is 13 amino acids long. The V end was cut by 3 bases, the J end by 7 bases, with 14 bases between. CDR3 nucleotide sequence: TGTGCCAGCAGCGCTGGCAGGGGTGGGGAGCAGTACTTC. Protein: CASSAGRGGEQYF.

The chain links TRBV5-5 to TRBJ1-1; 10 bases are shared with TRBD1. The CDR3 has 15 residues. Germline CDR1 and CDR2: SGHKS and YYEKEE (reference sequence). V lost 4 bases and J lost 6; bases outside the gene matches: 9. This chain's CDR3 is CASSPGTGVRSEAFF. In DNA, the CDR3 is TGTGCCAGCAGCCCGGGGACAGGGGTAAGGTCTGAAGCTTTCTTT.

This clone was recorded a few times. V and J are TRBV7-9 and TRBJ2-7, with 10 bases aligning to TRBD1. Germline V CDR1 and CDR2: SEHNR, FQNEAQ (reference sequence). This CDR3 spans 16 amino acids. The trim removed 2 bases at V and 1 base at J, leaving 5 bases unmatched. The CDR3 loop is CASSLLPGQGSYEQYF. In nucleotides, the CDR3 is TGTGCCAGCAGCTTACTTCCGGGACAGGGGTCCTACGAGCAGTACTTC. The full variable domain, rest sourced from reference TRBV7-9 and TRBJ2-7, is DTGVSQNPRHKITKRGQNVTFRCDPISEHNRLYWYRQTLGQGPEFLTYFQNEAQLEKSRLLSDRFSAERPKGSFSTLEIQRTEQGDSAMYLCASSLLPGQGSYEQYFGPGTRLTVT.

This clone was observed a single time. The V gene is TRBV5-1, the J gene TRBJ1-2, with unresolved D. This CDR3 is 13 amino acids long. The germline CDR1 and CDR2 sequences are SGHRS and YFSETQ. Deletions cut 4 bases from V and 6 bases from J, with 13 bases between. As DNA, the CDR3 is TGCGCCAGCAGCCCCGCGGGGTTAGATGGCTACACCTTC. Its translation: CASSPAGLDGYTF. The entire variable domain, with the rest obtained from reference TRBV5-1 and TRBJ1-2, is as follows: KAGVTQTPRYLIKTRGQQVTLSCSPISGHRSVSWYQQTPGQGLQFLFEYFSETQRNKGNFPGRFSGRQFSNSRSEMNVSTLELGDSALYLCASSPAGLDGYTFGSGTRLTVV.

The chain employs TRBV6-4 and TRBJ1-5; D gene ambiguous. CDR1 and CDR2 from the germline V gene are MRHNA and SNTAGT. The CDR3 extends over 13 amino acids. Trimming cost V 6 bases and J 4 bases, with 10 bases left between them. DNA for the CDR3: TGTGCCAGCAGCCAGGAGGATAATCAGCCCCAGCATTTT. It encodes CASSQEDNQPQHF.

The V gene is TRBV10-3, the J gene TRBJ1-2, with 7 bases lining up with TRBD1. V lost 4 bases to trimming and J lost 3 bases; unmatched junction nucleotides: 5. Germline V lookup: CDR1 ENHRY, CDR2 SYGVKD. This CDR3 has 14 amino acids. The CDR3 region is CAISVTGAHYGYTF. As DNA, the CDR3 is TGTGCCATCAGTGTAACAGGGGCCCACTATGGCTACACCTTC.

This clone was seen just once. The chain uses TRBV5-1 and TRBJ2-7, with TRBD1 identical over 9 bases. Trimming cost V 0 bases and J 3 bases; bases outside gene matches: 7. Germline lookup yields CDR1 SGHRS and CDR2 YFSETQ. The CDR3 extends over 16 amino acids. In DNA form, the CDR3 reads TGCGCCAGCAGCTTGGAGTTCCCGGGACAGGGCTACGAGCAGTACTTC. Its protein is CASSLEFPGQGYEQYF.

The chain is built from TRBV19 and TRBJ1-5; D gene uncertain. Germline values: CDR1 LNHDA, CDR2 SQIVND (reference sequence). The CDR3 loop spans 16 amino acids. Deletions cut 2 bases from V and 3 bases from J, with 14 bases between. The CDR3 nucleotides are TGTGCCAGTAGTATACTTGGCGATCGGGTCAATCAGCCCCAGCATTTT. Its protein is CASSILGDRVNQPQHF.

This sequence joins TRBV9 and TRBJ1-3, with 9 bases fitting TRBD1. V was clipped by 3 bases and J by 4 bases; unmatched bases: 5. This CDR3 has 15 residues. Germline CDR1 SGDLS, CDR2 YYNGEE. The CDR3, as DNA: TGTGCCAGCAGCGAAGCTGGGACAGGGGGAAACACCATATATTTT. It translates to CASSEAGTGGNTIYF.

The V and J genes are TRBV19 and TRBJ1-5, with D unclear. CDR3 length: 10 amino acids. V lost 7 bases, J lost 10 bases, and 8 bases lay in between. Germline V lookup: CDR1 LNHDA, CDR2 SQIVND (reference sequence). For the CDR3, the DNA is TGTGCCAGTAATTTTCATCCCCAGCATTTT. It encodes CASNFHPQHF.

This clone was seen a single time. The rearrangement joins TRBV6-5 to TRBJ1-2; the match to TRBD1 covers 9 bases. Losses at the gene ends were 6 bases for V and 2 bases for J; bases not matched to a gene: 7. The CDR3 has 15 residues. The germline gives CDR1 MNHEY, CDR2 SVGAGI. CDR3 protein: CASRRPGTGNYGYTF. The CDR3 DNA follows: TGTGCCAGCAGACGTCCCGGGACAGGGAACTATGGCTACACCTTC.

The chain combines TRBV14 with TRBJ1-1; 9 bases are shared with TRBD1. Germline values: CDR1 SGHDN, CDR2 FVKESK. Germline trimming cut 4 bases from V and 3 bases from J; bases unmatched to any gene: 3. The CDR3 contains 14 residues. The CDR3 loop reads CASSRGQGYTEAFF. The CDR3 coding sequence is TGTGCCAGCAGCCGCGGACAGGGGTACACTGAAGCTTTCTTT.

This chain links TRBV7-8 with TRBJ1-2; 9 bases are a match to TRBD1. CDR1 SGHVS and CDR2 FQNEAQ come from the germline V gene. Germline trimming cut 5 bases from V and 3 bases from J; bases unmatched to any gene: 4. The CDR3 contains 14 residues. The CDR3 DNA is TGTGCCAGCAGCCCACAGGGGGCTGACTATGGCTACACCTTC. This translates into CASSPQGADYGYTF.

The genes are TRBV20-1 and TRBJ2-1, with a possible D match to TRBD2 (5 bases). This CDR3 spans 11 amino acids. The V and J ends lost 5 bases and 9 bases respectively, with 11 bases between them. Germline loops: CDR1 DFQATT, CDR2 SNEGSKA (reference sequence). The DNA of the CDR3 is TGCAGTGCTGCGGGTTTCGGTGAGCAGTTCTTC. It is translated as CSAAGFGEQFF.

The chain uses TRBV5-3 and TRBJ2-3; 8 bases agree with TRBD2. TRBV5-3 is filed as an ORF, its function uncertain. The CDR3 runs 14 residues. With 2 bases clipped from V and 4 bases from J, the junction kept 3 bases outside the gene matches. The CDR3 DNA sequence: TGTGCCAGAAGCTTAGCGGGAGTCCCAGATACGCAGTATTTT. It translates to CARSLAGVPDTQYF.

The rearrangement links TRBV15 to TRBJ2-1; 12 bases match TRBD2. Looked up from germline, CDR1 is LNHNV and CDR2 is YYDKDF (reference sequence). The CDR3 is 16 amino acids. Unmatched junction bases numbered 6, after V lost 0 bases and J lost 9 bases. CDR3 DNA sequence: TGTGCCACCAGCAGAGACCTAGCGGGGGGGCTAGTTGAGCAGTTCTTC. Its protein product is CATSRDLAGGLVEQFF.

This clone showed up just once. The chain recombines TRBV11-1 with TRBJ1-1; no clear D gene. Germline values: CDR1 SGHAT, CDR2 FQDESV (reference sequence). Trimming took off 5 bases at V and 0 bases at J, with 7 bases between the two ends. The CDR3 is 13 residues long. As DNA, the CDR3 is TGTGCCAGCAGCCGTTCTATGAACACTGAAGCTTTCTTT. Translation gives CASSRSMNTEAFF.

Comment on this clone: The sample holds other DNA sequences that translate to the same CDR3. V gene TRBV19 combines with J gene TRBJ1-6; 7 positions match TRBD1. The CDR3 contains 14 residues. J was trimmed by 7 bases and V by 3 bases; bases with no gene match: 3. Germline CDR1 reads LNHDA; CDR2 reads SQIVND (reference sequence). The CDR3 bases are TGTGCCAGTAGTATCCGGGACAGCAATTCACCCCTCCACTTT. Translation gives CASSIRDSNSPLHF.

The chain carries TRBV19 and TRBJ1-2; 7 bases match TRBD1. The CDR3 consists of 12 residues. Germline trimming cut 3 bases from V and 13 bases from J; bases unmatched to any gene: 8. Germline V lookup: CDR1 LNHDA, CDR2 SQIVND (reference sequence). The CDR3 region is CASSMKGALLTF. The CDR3 region has the DNA TGTGCCAGTAGTATGAAGGGGGCTCTCCTCACCTTC.

The chain combines TRBV30 with TRBJ2-3, with D possibly matching TRBD2 (7 bases). The length of the CDR3 is 15 residues. Between the trimmed V and J ends, which lost 0 bases and 0 bases, there was a span of 10 bases. In germline, CDR1 is GTSNPN, CDR2 SVGIG (reference sequence). Here the CDR3 DNA reads TGTGCCTGGAGTGTAGGGGGGGCCAGCACAGATACGCAGTATTTT. Translating gives CAWSVGGASTDTQYF.